This T cell receptor (beta chain) was recorded in a study of blood T cells in healthy people across ages. This clonotype showed up just a few times. Alongside a J-beta primer mix, a sample-barcoded 5' primer served in a second PCR lasting roughly 6 to 12 cycles. Each cDNA molecule, via a template-switch adaptor with 12 random nucleotides, was tagged. TCRdb passed the 5' RACE reads through MiXCR, listing each CDR3 protein once. The sample yields roughly 410,000 distinct CDR3 sequences, 50% to 60% seen once. Germline CDR1 is ENHRY and CDR2 is SYGVKD. CDR3 length: 15 residues. Between the trimmed V and J ends, which lost 2 bases and 5 bases, there was a span of 15 bases.

V usage is TRBV10-3 and J usage is TRBJ2-5; D is possibly TRBD1 (6 bases). This receptor was identified in a man aged 60 to 75 in good health. The sample was blood. This chain's CDR3 is CAISEQGQWRETQYF. The CDR3, as DNA: TGTGCCATCAGTGAGCAAGGACAGTGGCGGGAGACCCAGTACTTC.